The 9 T cell receptor beta chains below come from one sample, sequenced in a study of blood T cell repertoires in COVID-19. TCRdb's table, derived via immunoSEQ multiplex PCR, lists solely in-frame clones and lacks some. The repertoire holds around 300,000 clones, with approximately 88% as singletons. Sequencing was done on a sample of PBMCs or T cells enriched from blood (not recorded which). These receptors were taken from a young man who had recovered from COVID-19.

V usage is TRBV5-5 and J usage is TRBJ1-1, with D uncertain. CDR1 and CDR2 from the germline V gene are SGHKS and YYEKEE (reference sequence). The CDR3 has 15 residues. Trimming stripped 1 base from V and 0 bases from J, with 10 bases between. The CDR3 DNA follows: TGTGCCAGCAGCTTGAGGGCGGGGATGAACACTGAAGCTTTCTTT. Translating it yields CASSLRAGMNTEAFF.

The chain couples TRBV7-9 to TRBJ1-1; a possible D gene is TRBD1 (5 bases). The germline CDR1 and CDR2 sequences are SEHNR and FQNEAQ (reference sequence). V gave up 0 bases and J gave up 7 bases, with 9 bases separating them. The CDR3 has 13 residues. The CDR3 is CASSLALGGEAFF. The DNA for the CDR3 is TGTGCCAGCAGCTTAGCGCTCGGGGGTGAAGCTTTCTTT.

V and J are TRBV5-4 and TRBJ2-6; 10 nucleotides agree with TRBD1. This CDR3 has 18 residues. V lost 4 bases, J lost 2 bases, and 9 bases stayed unmatched. Germline CDR1 is SGHNT and CDR2 is YYREEE (reference sequence). This CDR3 reads CASSPGGTGATGANVLTF. In DNA, the CDR3 is TGTGCCAGCAGCCCCGGCGGGACAGGGGCCACTGGGGCCAACGTCCTGACTTTC.

This clone was observed a single time. The chain joins TRBV5-4 to TRBJ2-7, with 10 positions matching TRBD1. Germline-derived CDR1 and CDR2 are SGHNT and YYREEE (reference sequence). After removal of 4 bases from V and 3 bases from J, the junction contained 7 bases not matched to a gene. The CDR3 consists of 15 residues. DNA for the CDR3: TGTGCCAGCAGCCGGGACAGGGGTGCCGGCTACGAGCAGTACTTC. Amino acid sequence: CASSRDRGAGYEQYF.

The chain employs TRBV6-4 and TRBJ2-1; 11 positions agree with TRBD2. The V gene end was trimmed by 3 bases and the J gene end by 7 bases; junction bases not matched to a gene: 5. The CDR3 has 15 residues. Germline V gene data show CDR1 as MRHNA and CDR2 as SNTAGT. CDR3 sequence: CASSETSGEGNEQFF. For the CDR3, the DNA is TGTGCCAGCAGTGAGACTAGCGGGGAAGGGAATGAGCAGTTCTTC.

The genes are TRBV19 and TRBJ2-7; D is undetermined. The V end was cut by 7 bases, the J end by 2 bases, with 15 bases between. CDR1 LNHDA and CDR2 SQIVND come from the germline V gene (reference sequence). This CDR3 is built from 14 residues. DNA of the CDR3: TGTGCCAGTATTTCGGAGACCGCACCCTACGAGCAGTACTTC. The encoded protein is CASISETAPYEQYF.

The chain joins TRBV19 to TRBJ1-6; 8 nucleotides line up with TRBD1. This CDR3 is 14 amino acids long. V lost 3 bases to trimming and J lost 7 bases; unmatched junction nucleotides: 2. Germline CDR1 and CDR2: LNHDA and SQIVND (reference sequence). The CDR3 bases are TGTGCCAGTAGTATGACAGGGGAGAATTCACCCCTCCACTTT. Translating it yields CASSMTGENSPLHF.

This rearrangement joins TRBV7-4 to TRBJ1-5, with 7 bases aligning to TRBD1. From germline, CDR1 is SGHVT and CDR2 SQSDAQ. CDR3 length equals 15 residues. Trimming at V came to 2 bases and at J to 5 bases, leaving 6 bases not matched to a gene. DNA for the CDR3: TGTGCCAGCAGCTTAAAGACAGGGATTTATCAGCCCCAGCATTTT. It translates to CASSLKTGIYQPQHF.

This clone was detected only once. This sequence joins TRBV5-5 and TRBJ1-1; D gene ambiguous. Germline assignment: CDR1 SGHKS and CDR2 YYEKEE (reference sequence). The CDR3 has 15 residues. V lost 2 bases to trimming and J lost 1 base, with 12 bases between them. CDR3 nucleotide sequence: TGTGCCAGCAGCTTCCTTCCAGGAACGAACACTGAAGCTTTCTTT. Protein sequence: CASSFLPGTNTEAFF.